The 9 T cell receptor beta chains listed next were all sequenced from one sample in a study of spatial heterogeneity in lung cancer. The sample's time point: sample taken at primary tumor resection. Antigen specificity for these receptors is unknown. Overall study findings and caveats: Intratumoral expanded alpha and beta TCR counts were found to track tumor mutation counts.

TCRdb reprocessed the 5' RACE reads with MiXCR, giving one entry per CDR3 protein. The data hold about 8,800 distinct CDR3 sequences, with 4.5% observed a single time. This specimen was lung tumor tissue, taken at surgery. The receptor source for this set is a female donor with early-stage non-small cell lung cancer.

By its share, this clonotype is medium-sized. The genes are TRBV10-3 and TRBJ2-2; TRBD2 is a possible D gene (6 bases). This CDR3 comprises 14 residues. Looked up from germline, CDR1 is ENHRY and CDR2 is SYGVKD. V shed 4 bases and J shed 3 bases, with 9 bases lying between them. The CDR3 bases are TGTGCCATCAGTGGGACTAAGGACACCGGGGAGCTGTTTTTT. Translated: CAISGTKDTGELFF.

This clonotype occurred many times. The chain links TRBV5-1 to TRBJ2-2; maybe TRBD2 (6 bases). V was trimmed by 0 bases and J by 2 bases, leaving 8 bases between them. The CDR3 is made up of 15 amino acids. In germline, CDR1 is SGHRS, CDR2 YFSETQ. The CDR3 nucleotides are TGCGCCAGCAGCTTGGGCGGGGCCAACACCGGGGAGCTGTTTTTT. This translates into CASSLGGANTGELFF.

Many counts were recorded for this clonotype. The chain is built from TRBV10-2 and TRBJ2-7; 8 nucleotides align to TRBD2. Germline loops: CDR1 WSHSY, CDR2 SAAADI. The CDR3 is 12 amino acids. The trim removed 9 bases at V and 2 bases at J, leaving 3 bases unmatched. The CDR3: CASRAGAYEQYF. CDR3 coding DNA: TGCGCCAGTCGAGCGGGAGCCTACGAGCAGTACTTC.

This clonotype appeared many times. This chain connects TRBV28 to TRBJ2-1; 7 nucleotides agree with TRBD2. V trimming: 8 bases; J trimming: 7 bases; junction bases outside the gene matches: 8. From germline, CDR1 is MDHEN and CDR2 SYDVKM. The CDR3 is 13 residues long. CDR3 in DNA: TGTGCCAGCCAATGGGAGGGGCGGAATGAGCAGTTCTTC. Encoded protein: CASQWEGRNEQFF. Full variable domain (remainder filled in from reference TRBV28 and TRBJ2-1): DVKVTQSSRYLVKRTGEKVFLECVQDMDHENMFWYRQDPGLGLRLIYFSYDVKMKEKGDIPEGYSVSREKKERFSLILESASTNQTSMYLCASQWEGRNEQFFGPGTRLTVL.

This clonotype was recorded at least ten times. The chain combines TRBV10-3 with TRBJ2-3; possible D gene TRBD1, 6 bases. The CDR3 runs 16 residues. V shed 0 bases and J shed 4 bases, with 14 bases lying between them. Germline V lookup: CDR1 ENHRY, CDR2 SYGVKD. The CDR3 spells CAISESIGQSPDTQYF. The DNA for the CDR3 is TGTGCCATCAGTGAGTCTATTGGACAGTCCCCAGATACGCAGTATTTT.

By sample share, this clonotype is medium-sized. The gene calls are TRBV29-1 and TRBJ2-7; a weak D match, TRBD2 (6 bases). There are 15 residues in the CDR3. Germline assignment: CDR1 SQVTM and CDR2 ANQGSEA. V lost 4 bases to trimming and J lost 2 bases, with 18 bases between them. The CDR3 sequence: CSVASGLEAAYEQYF. The CDR3 coding sequence is TGCAGCGTTGCGTCGGGACTGGAGGCCGCCTACGAGCAGTACTTC.

This clonotype rates as medium-sized. The chain joins TRBV18 to TRBJ2-5; 9 bases are a match to TRBD2. Unmatched junction bases numbered 1, after V lost 1 base and J lost 1 base. Germline lookup yields CDR1 KGHSH and CDR2 LQKENI. The length of the CDR3 is 15 residues. The CDR3 loop reads CASSPRTSVQETQYF. CDR3 bases: TGTGCCAGCTCACCACGGACTAGCGTCCAAGAGACCCAGTACTTC.

This clonotype is categorized as medium-sized (0.01 to 0.1%). The V gene is TRBV3-1, the J gene TRBJ2-1; 8 bases fit TRBD1. The length of the CDR3 is 14 residues. Looked up from germline, CDR1 is LGHDT and CDR2 is YNNKEL (reference sequence). Trimming at V came to 4 bases and at J to 5 bases, leaving 4 bases not matched to a gene. CDR3 residues: CASSLPGQDNEQFF. The CDR3 coding sequence is TGTGCCAGCAGCCTGCCGGGACAGGACAATGAGCAGTTCTTC.

This clonotype has at least ten counts. The chain uses TRBV19 and TRBJ1-5; D not resolved. Germline CDR1 LNHDA, CDR2 SQIVND (reference sequence). Trimming cost V 4 bases and J 2 bases, with 9 bases left between them. CDR3 length: 14 residues. CDR3 residues: CASSTIQGNQPQHF. In DNA, the CDR3 is TGTGCCAGTAGTACGATCCAGGGCAATCAGCCCCAGCATTTT. The entire variable domain, with the rest obtained from reference TRBV19 and TRBJ1-5, is as follows: DGGITQSPKYLFRKEGQNVTLSCEQNLNHDAMYWYRQDPGQGLRLIYYSQIVNDFQKGDIAEGYSVSREKKESFPLTVTSAQKNPTAFYLCASSTIQGNQPQHFGDGTRLSIL.